This passage covers 27 T cell receptor beta chains from one sample sequenced in a study of cytomegalovirus exposure and HLA in healthy donors. The PCR contained 60 Vbeta and 13 Jbeta primers. Clones were read by immunoSEQ multiplex PCR, and TCRdb kept only the in-frame ones, dropping some. The data contain about 160,000 clones, around 80% of them singletons. Material: PBMCs. The receptor set was obtained from a man aged 40-49 years in good health and CMV-seronegative.

This clone showed up just a few times. The genes are TRBV28 and TRBJ1-6, with 7 bases matching TRBD1. In germline, CDR1 is MDHEN, CDR2 SYDVKM. The CDR3 consists of 14 residues. This chain's CDR3 is CGTNLGQSNSPLHF. CDR3 nucleotides: TGTGGAACAAATCTGGGACAGTCTAATTCACCCCTCCACTTT.

This rearrangement joins TRBV4-1 to TRBJ2-1; D possibly corresponds to TRBD2 (6 bases). CDR1 and CDR2 from the germline V gene are MGHRA and YSYEKL. This CDR3 has 16 residues. V was clipped by 1 base and J by 7 bases, with 17 bases between them. CDR3 in amino acids: CASSQVGAGKRNEQFF. As DNA, the CDR3 is TGCGCCAGCAGCCAAGTCGGGGCGGGAAAGCGGAATGAGCAGTTCTTC.

V and J are TRBV5-4 and TRBJ2-3; 8 nucleotides line up with TRBD2. Per germline, CDR1 SGHNT and CDR2 YYREEE (reference sequence). Germline trimming cut 1 base from V and 6 bases from J; bases unmatched to any gene: 7. The CDR3 covers 15 residues. Written as DNA, the CDR3 is TGTGCCAGCAGCTTGCCCGGGACTAGGTGGGATACGCAGTATTTT. Translation gives CASSLPGTRWDTQYF.

V and J are TRBV5-4 and TRBJ2-1; 7 nucleotides agree with TRBD2. Losses at the gene ends were 0 bases for V and 2 bases for J; bases not matched to a gene: 2. This CDR3 is built from 15 residues. Germline values: CDR1 SGHNT, CDR2 YYREEE (reference sequence). CDR3 in amino acids: CASSLAGGTYNEQFF. CDR3 DNA: TGTGCCAGCAGCTTGGCCGGGGGGACCTACAATGAGCAGTTCTTC.

This chain joins TRBV7-9 and TRBJ1-4; D gene unclear. The V end lost 2 bases, the J end lost 4 bases, and 5 bases lay between the germline ends. Germline V gives CDR1 SEHNR, CDR2 FQNEAQ (reference sequence). CDR3 length: 13 residues. CDR3 region: CASSLRGNEKLFF. CDR3 in DNA: TGTGCCAGCAGCTTACGCGGTAATGAAAAACTGTTTTTT.

This clone was seen just once. This chain links TRBV18 with TRBJ2-1; the match to TRBD2 covers 12 bases. Germline values: CDR1 KGHSH, CDR2 LQKENI. V shed 3 bases and J 7 bases; nucleotides not matched to a gene: 4. The CDR3 consists of 15 residues. Written as DNA, the CDR3 is TGTGCCAGCTCACCCCTAGCGGGAGGGCCGAATGAGCAGTTCTTC. This gives the protein CASSPLAGGPNEQFF.

The chain recombines TRBV28 with TRBJ1-5; D is unclear. The CDR3 covers 13 residues. V was clipped by 9 bases and J by 6 bases, with 15 bases between them. Germline loops: CDR1 MDHEN, CDR2 SYDVKM. CDR3 sequence reads: CASGLGLSQPQHF. The CDR3 nucleotides are TGTGCCAGTGGACTGGGGTTGAGTCAGCCCCAGCATTTT.

The V and J genes are TRBV7-9 and TRBJ2-7; the D gene is possibly TRBD1 (6 bases). Trimming cost V 6 bases and J 0 bases, with 9 bases left between them. The CDR3 is 13 amino acids. Looked up from germline, CDR1 is SEHNR and CDR2 is FQNEAQ (reference sequence). CDR3 nucleotides: TGTGCCAGCAGTTCGGACAGCTCCTACGAGCAGTACTTC. This gives the protein CASSSDSSYEQYF.

The rearrangement links TRBV5-1 to TRBJ2-7, with 9 bases identical to TRBD1. V was clipped by 0 bases and J by 1 base; unmatched bases: 2. Germline loops: CDR1 SGHRS, CDR2 YFSETQ. CDR3 size: 15 residues. The CDR3 DNA sequence: TGCGCCAGCAGCTTGGCTGGGACAGGGTCCTACGAGCAGTACTTC. Its translation is CASSLAGTGSYEQYF.

The rearrangement joins TRBV6-1 to TRBJ1-5; D possibly corresponds to TRBD1 (5 bases). Germline V gives CDR1 MNHNS, CDR2 SASEGT. CDR3 length: 15 residues. Trimming took 2 bases from V and 4 from J, leaving 12 bases between them. CDR3 sequence: CASSERGSGNQPQHF. The CDR3 DNA reads as TGTGCCAGCAGTGAACGGGGGAGTGGGAATCAGCCCCAGCATTTT.

This rearrangement joins TRBV27 to TRBJ2-1; 14 bases are shared with TRBD2. Germline assignment: CDR1 MNHEY and CDR2 SMNVEV (reference sequence). The CDR3 contains 18 residues. V shed 5 bases, J shed 0 bases, and the junction held 6 bases outside the gene matches. The CDR3 nucleotides are TGTGCCAGCAGTCACGGGACTAGCGGGAGATCCTCCTACAATGAGCAGTTCTTC. As protein: CASSHGTSGRSSYNEQFF.

The chain is built from TRBV29-1 and TRBJ2-1; 8 bases agree with TRBD2. Germline V gene lookup returns CDR1 SQVTM and CDR2 ANQGSEA. The CDR3 contains 14 residues. V shed 7 bases and J 6 bases; nucleotides not matched to a gene: 11. CDR3 sequence: CSGRAGEGGNEQFF. In DNA, the CDR3 is TGCAGCGGAAGAGCGGGAGAGGGGGGCAATGAGCAGTTCTTC.

This clone was seen only once. The genes are TRBV4-2 and TRBJ2-1; TRBD2 matches 9 bases. Germline V lookup: CDR1 LGHNA, CDR2 YNFKEQ. Trimming took 0 bases from V and 7 from J; bases not matched to a gene: 7. This CDR3 region has 16 residues. CDR3 in amino acids: CASSQDLGTSKNEQFF. Written as DNA, the CDR3 is TGTGCCAGCAGCCAAGATCTGGGGACTAGCAAGAATGAGCAGTTCTTC.

This sequence joins TRBV6-6 and TRBJ2-1; 12 bases align to TRBD1. The ends lost 8 bases at V and 8 bases at J; junction bases unmatched: 10. The CDR3 length is 15 residues. CDR1 and CDR2 from the germline V gene are MNHNY and SVGAGI (reference sequence). The CDR3 protein is CASARGTGGGDEQFF. The CDR3, as DNA: TGTGCCAGCGCCCGAGGGACAGGGGGCGGGGATGAGCAGTTCTTC.

V usage is TRBV28 and J usage is TRBJ2-2; D may be TRBD1 (7 bases). In germline, CDR1 is MDHEN, CDR2 SYDVKM. The CDR3 spans 12 residues. Trimming took off 8 bases at V and 10 bases at J, with 14 bases between the two ends. CDR3 sequence (DNA): TGTGCCAGCCAGGGGGGAAGACCGGAGCTGTTTTTT. Protein: CASQGGRPELFF.

This clone was recorded once. The chain is built from TRBV7-2 and TRBJ2-2; 10 bases fit TRBD2. This CDR3 is built from 16 residues. Trimming took 2 bases from V and 6 from J; bases not matched to a gene: 6. The V gene's germline CDR1 is SGHTA and CDR2 FQGNSA. The chain's CDR3 is CASSLKLAGVAGELFF. The CDR3 DNA follows: TGTGCCAGCAGCTTAAAGCTAGCGGGAGTAGCCGGGGAGCTGTTTTTT. Full variable domain (rest looked up from reference TRBV7-2 and TRBJ2-2): GAGVSQSPSNKVTEKGKDVELRCDPISGHTALYWYRQSLGQGLEFLIYFQGNSAPDKSGLPSDRFSAERTGGSVSTLTIQRTQQEDSAVYLCASSLKLAGVAGELFFGEGSRLTVL.

There are a few counts of this clone. The rearrangement joins TRBV4-3 to TRBJ2-1; 12 bases map to TRBD2. Trimming took 4 bases from V and 9 from J; bases not matched to a gene: 7. Germline-derived CDR1 and CDR2 are LGHNA and YSLEER. This CDR3 has 15 amino acids. The CDR3 nucleotides are TGCGCCAGCAGCCCCCGGAGACTAGCGGGAGTTGAGCAGTTCTTC. As protein: CASSPRRLAGVEQFF.

The chain couples TRBV28 to TRBJ2-1, with 10 nucleotides matching TRBD2. Germline assignment: CDR1 MDHEN and CDR2 SYDVKM. The J segment lost 9 bases and the V segment lost 6 bases, leaving 8 bases of the junction unmatched. This CDR3 is built from 14 residues. CDR3 amino acids: CASSAWLAGVEQFF. The CDR3 DNA reads as TGTGCCAGCAGCGCCTGGCTAGCGGGAGTTGAGCAGTTCTTC.

The J gene is TRBJ2-1, the V gene TRBV6-6; possibly TRBD2 for D (5 bases). The germline V and J ends were trimmed by 2 bases and 0 bases, with 11 bases remaining between them. The CDR3 spans 16 residues. Germline V CDR1 and CDR2: MNHNY, SVGAGI (reference sequence). CDR3 DNA sequence: TGTGCCAGCAGTTACGCGACTGGGAGCTCCTACAATGAGCAGTTCTTC. It codes for CASSYATGSSYNEQFF.

This chain connects TRBV11-3 to TRBJ1-1; possible D gene TRBD1, 5 bases. The CDR3 sequence is 13 residues long. Per germline, CDR1 SGHNT and CDR2 YENEEA. Trimming removed 5 bases from V and 1 base from J, with 8 bases in between. CDR3 protein: CASSPGGNTEAFF. For the CDR3, the DNA is TGTGCCAGCAGCCCCGGGGGGAACACTGAAGCTTTCTTT. The whole variable domain, remainder taken from reference TRBV11-3 and TRBJ1-1, is EAGVVQSPRYKIIEKKQPVAFWCNPISGHNTLYWYLQNLGQGPELLIRYENEEAVDDSQLPKDRFSAERLKGVDSTLKIQPAELGDSAVYLCASSPGGNTEAFFGQGTRLTVV.

In the case of this clone: Sequence at one end of the junction differs from germline and may be a read error. The chain couples TRBV7-7 to TRBJ2-5; possibly TRBD2 for D (7 bases). The CDR3 contains 14 residues. CDR1 and CDR2 from the germline V gene are SSHAT and FNYEAQ (reference sequence). The CDR3 sequence: CASTLGGVGETQYF. The DNA of the CDR3 is TGTGCTAGCACTTTAGGGGGGGTCGGAGAGACCCAGTACTTC.

This sequence joins TRBV6-5 and TRBJ1-3, with 7 bases aligning to TRBD1. The CDR3 covers 15 residues. Germline CDR1 and CDR2: MNHEY and SVGAGI. Germline trimming cut 6 bases from V and 4 bases from J; bases unmatched to any gene: 9. The CDR3 bases are TGTGCCAGCAGACGTGGAGGGGGCGACGGAAACACCATATATTTT. Its protein is CASRRGGGDGNTIYF.

V gene TRBV5-1 combines with J gene TRBJ2-7, with a weak D call TRBD1 (6 bases). Between the trimmed V and J ends, which lost 0 bases and 0 bases, there was a span of 7 bases. Germline CDR1 SGHRS, CDR2 YFSETQ. The CDR3 contains 14 residues. The CDR3 DNA reads as TGCGCCAGCAGCTTGGAACAGGGCTCCTACGAGCAGTACTTC. It encodes CASSLEQGSYEQYF. The full variable domain, with the rest looked up from reference TRBV5-1 and TRBJ2-7, is KAGVTQTPRYLIKTRGQQVTLSCSPISGHRSVSWYQQTPGQGLQFLFEYFSETQRNKGNFPGRFSGRQFSNSRSEMNVSTLELGDSALYLCASSLEQGSYEQYFGPGTRLTVT.

The CDR3 sequence is CASSRQGGEKLFF. CDR3 nucleotides: TGTGCCAGCAGTCGACAGGGAGGTGAAAAACTGTTTTTT. The V gene is TRBV25-1, the J gene TRBJ1-4, with TRBD1 matching 7 bases. Germline V gives CDR1 MGHDK, CDR2 SYGVNS. With 5 bases clipped from V and 7 bases from J, the junction kept 4 bases outside the gene matches. CDR3 length equals 13 residues.

The rearrangement uses TRBV29-1 and TRBJ2-3; D is perhaps TRBD2 (6 bases). The CDR3 runs to 17 residues. V was pared by 4 bases and J by 6 bases, with 26 bases between. Germline values: CDR1 SQVTM, CDR2 ANQGSEA. The DNA for the CDR3 is TGCAGCGTTGTGCTGGGGGGAACGGGACTTTACTTGGATACGCAGTATTTT. Translation: CSVVLGGTGLYLDTQYF.

The chain has TRBV5-1 and TRBJ1-1; no definite D call. The CDR3 sequence is 13 residues long. Trimming took 2 bases from V and 1 from J, leaving 6 bases between them. The germline V gene encodes CDR1 SGHRS and CDR2 YFSETQ. The chain's CDR3 is CASSFAANTEAFF. CDR3 coding DNA: TGCGCCAGCAGCTTTGCGGCGAACACTGAAGCTTTCTTT.

The genes are TRBV30 and TRBJ2-2; perhaps TRBD2 as D (5 bases). This CDR3 comprises 12 residues. V was pared by 5 bases and J by 6 bases, with 10 bases between. Germline V gene data show CDR1 as GTSNPN and CDR2 as SVGIG (reference sequence). CDR3 amino acids: CAWGLGSGELFF. In DNA form, the CDR3 reads TGTGCCTGGGGACTGGGGTCCGGGGAGCTGTTTTTT.